This entry lists 22 T cell receptor beta chains sequenced from one sample in a study of blood T cell repertoires in COVID-19. The table came from immunoSEQ multiplex PCR; TCRdb's copy has only in-frame clones and leaves some out. The sample has about 350,000 clones, around nine tenths seen once. Source material: PBMCs or T cells enriched from blood (not recorded which). Receptors were obtained from a woman between 25 and 40 years old who had been exposed to COVID-19.

The V call is TRBV3-1 (or the pseudogene TRBV3-2), the J call TRBJ1-1, with D perhaps TRBD1 (5 bases). V was pared by 5 bases and J by 7 bases, with 17 bases between. The length of the CDR3 is 14 residues. Germline V gene data show CDR1 as LGHDT and CDR2 as YNNKEL (reference sequence). In DNA, the CDR3 is TGTGCCAGCAGCGCTGCTGCAGGGCGAGGTGAAGCTTTCTTT. Its translation: CASSAAAGRGEAFF.

The chain links TRBV19 to TRBJ1-4; 7 bases map to TRBD1. The ends lost 3 bases at V and 3 bases at J; junction bases unmatched: 4. Germline V CDR1 and CDR2: LNHDA, SQIVND (reference sequence). The CDR3 loop spans 15 amino acids. Here the CDR3 reads CASSISQGANEKLFF. The CDR3 nucleotides read TGTGCCAGTAGTATTTCCCAGGGGGCTAATGAAAAACTGTTTTTT.

V is TRBV4-1 and J is TRBJ2-7; 8 bases line up with TRBD1. Germline lookup yields CDR1 MGHRA and CDR2 YSYEKL. CDR3 length: 18 amino acids. The J segment lost 6 bases and the V segment lost 0 bases, leaving 16 bases of the junction unmatched. The CDR3 bases are TGCGCCAGCAGCCAAGATGAAGTAGGGACAGGTCGACGATCCGAGCAGTACTTC. This translates into CASSQDEVGTGRRSEQYF.

The rearrangement uses TRBV6-2 or TRBV6-3 and TRBJ2-1; D may be TRBD2 (5 bases). The CDR3 covers 16 residues. Germline assignment: CDR1 MNHEY and CDR2 SVGEGT. Trimming removed 0 bases at V and 1 base at J, with 10 bases between. This CDR3 is CASSYSGSRSYNEQFF. CDR3 bases: TGTGCCAGCAGTTACTCGGGGAGCAGGTCCTACAATGAGCAGTTCTTC.

This sequence joins TRBV3-1 (or the pseudogene TRBV3-2) and TRBJ2-5, with 13 bases lining up with TRBD2. The CDR3 is 16 amino acids. CDR1 and CDR2 from the germline V gene are LGHDT and YNNKEL (reference sequence). The trim removed 4 bases at V and 4 bases at J, leaving 6 bases unmatched. The CDR3 is CASSPLLAGGRETQYF. CDR3 DNA: TGTGCCAGCAGCCCCCTACTAGCGGGAGGGCGAGAGACCCAGTACTTC.

This clone was observed a handful of times. The chain uses TRBV15 and TRBJ2-5, with 11 bases lining up with TRBD2. This CDR3 is built from 17 residues. V was pared by 5 bases and J by 5 bases, with 13 bases of the junction left unmatched. Germline CDR1 and CDR2: LNHNV and YYDKDF (reference sequence). CDR3 loop: CATSRLGLAGLGETQYF. The DNA of the CDR3 is TGTGCCACCAGCCGACTTGGACTAGCGGGTCTAGGCGAGACCCAGTACTTC.

J is TRBJ2-5 and V is TRBV6-5, with D tentatively TRBD1 (6 bases). The germline V gene has CDR1 MNHEY and CDR2 SVGAGI. Between the trimmed V and J ends, which lost 4 bases and 5 bases, there was a span of 20 bases. The CDR3 is 16 amino acids. CDR3 amino acids: CASSSSGTKSGETQYF. The CDR3 DNA is TGTGCCAGCAGTTCCTCCGGGACAAAGTCCGGTGAGACCCAGTACTTC.

This chain links TRBV28 with TRBJ2-7, with no clear D. The V end was cut by 7 bases, the J end by 3 bases, with 16 bases between. The CDR3 sequence is 14 residues long. From germline, CDR1 is MDHEN and CDR2 SYDVKM. In nucleotides, the CDR3 is TGTGCCAGCATCGGATCAGGTGCCTTCTACGAGCAGTACTTC. It codes for CASIGSGAFYEQYF.

The chain recombines TRBV11-3 with TRBJ2-3, with 7 bases fitting TRBD2. CDR3 length: 16 residues. Per the germline V gene, CDR1 is SGHNT and CDR2 is YENEEA. V gave up 0 bases and J gave up 1 base; unmatched junction bases: 4. CDR3 bases: TGTGCCAGCAGCTTAGATCTACGGGAGGGCACAGATACGCAGTATTTT. Amino acids: CASSLDLREGTDTQYF.

This rearrangement joins TRBV11-2 to TRBJ1-3; TRBD1 is a possible D gene (5 bases). This CDR3 is built from 13 residues. Trimming took 6 bases from V and 9 from J, leaving 15 bases between them. Germline V gene data show CDR1 as SGHAT and CDR2 as FQNNGV. For the CDR3, the DNA is TGTGCCAGCAGTCTCCAGGAGGGACGCACCATATATTTT. Translation: CASSLQEGRTIYF.

Only a few counts were recorded for this clone. The chain combines TRBV12-3 or TRBV12-4 with TRBJ2-3, with D perhaps TRBD2 (6 bases). This CDR3 region has 12 residues. V was trimmed by 5 bases and J by 6 bases, leaving 9 bases between them. CDR3 region: CASSRDFDTQYF. The CDR3 DNA sequence: TGTGCCAGCAGTAGGGACTTTGATACGCAGTATTTT.

The chain links TRBV7-6 to TRBJ2-1; TRBD2 matches at 8 bases. The ends lost 5 bases at V and 1 base at J; junction bases unmatched: 7. There are 16 residues in the CDR3. Germline assignment: CDR1 SGHVS and CDR2 FNYEAQ. CDR3 residues: CASSPLREGSYNEQFF. The DNA of the CDR3 is TGTGCCAGCAGCCCTCTCCGGGAGGGTTCCTACAATGAGCAGTTCTTC.

J is TRBJ1-1 and V is TRBV28; 7 bases are a match to TRBD1. Germline CDR1 is MDHEN and CDR2 is SYDVKM. The CDR3 runs 14 residues. The junction had 3 bases not matched to a gene; V was cut back by 1 base and J by 4 bases. CDR3 sequence: CASSLSGTATEAFF. The CDR3 DNA sequence: TGTGCCAGCAGTTTATCAGGGACAGCCACTGAAGCTTTCTTT.

The CDR3: CASSDGSGGTDTQYF. CDR3 bases: TGTGCCAGCAGTGACGGTAGCGGGGGCACAGATACGCAGTATTTT. The chain carries TRBV2 and TRBJ2-3, with TRBD2 matching over 8 bases. V was pared by 3 bases and J by 1 base, with 3 bases of the junction left unmatched. The CDR3 runs to 15 residues. Germline V CDR1 and CDR2: SNHLY, FYNNEI. Drawing the rest from reference TRBV2 and TRBJ2-3, the complete variable domain is EPEVTQTPSHQVTQMGQEVILRCVPISNHLYFYWYRQILGQKVEFLVSFYNNEISEKSEIFDDQFSVERPDGSNFTLKIRSTKLEDSAMYFCASSDGSGGTDTQYFGPGTRLTVL.

The chain recombines TRBV19 with TRBJ2-5, with 11 bases aligning to TRBD2. The junction had 12 bases not matched to a gene; V was cut back by 6 bases and J by 0 bases. Germline CDR1 LNHDA, CDR2 SQIVND (reference sequence). The CDR3 extends over 18 amino acids. CDR3: CASSATGLAAPYQETQYF. The CDR3 DNA sequence: TGTGCCAGTAGCGCCACGGGACTAGCGGCCCCGTACCAAGAGACCCAGTACTTC.

V gene TRBV7-9 combines with J gene TRBJ1-2; D perhaps matches TRBD1 (5 bases). The CDR3 is 12 residues long. The V and J ends lost 5 bases and 8 bases respectively, with 12 bases between them. Germline V gene data show CDR1 as SEHNR and CDR2 as FQNEAQ (reference sequence). CDR3 in amino acids: CASSGDRSGYTF. The CDR3 DNA reads as TGTGCCAGCAGCGGAGACAGATCCGGCTACACCTTC. The full variable domain, in which reference TRBV7-9 and TRBJ1-2 provide the parts outside the CDR3, is DTGVSQNPRHKITKRGQNVTFRCDPISEHNRLYWYRQTLGQGPEFLTYFQNEAQLEKSRLLSDRFSAERPKGSFSTLEIQRTEQGDSAMYLCASSGDRSGYTFGSGTRLTVV.

Only one count was recorded for this clone. The rearrangement joins TRBV5-1 to TRBJ1-4, with no clear D. The V gene lost 1 base and the J gene lost 7 bases, with 11 bases spanning the gap. The CDR3 runs 14 residues. Germline values: CDR1 SGHRS, CDR2 YFSETQ. The CDR3, as DNA: TGCGCCAGCAGCTTGCTCGTACCGAGTGAAAAACTGTTTTTT. It yields the protein CASSLLVPSEKLFF. Combining the CDR3 with reference TRBV5-1 and TRBJ1-4 gives the whole variable domain KAGVTQTPRYLIKTRGQQVTLSCSPISGHRSVSWYQQTPGQGLQFLFEYFSETQRNKGNFPGRFSGRQFSNSRSEMNVSTLELGDSALYLCASSLLVPSEKLFFGSGTQLSVL.

The chain has TRBV13 and TRBJ2-7, with a possible D match to TRBD2 (5 bases). V was pared by 5 bases and J by 7 bases, with 15 bases between. The germline gives CDR1 PRHDT, CDR2 FYEKMQ (reference sequence). The CDR3 spans 13 residues. The chain's CDR3 is CASSEGTGTEQYF. Here the CDR3 DNA reads TGTGCCAGCAGCGAGGGCACGGGTACGGAGCAGTACTTC.

The chain employs TRBV28 and TRBJ1-2; D call uncertain. The CDR3 is 16 amino acids. Germline assignment: CDR1 MDHEN and CDR2 SYDVKM. V was pared by 2 bases and J by 5 bases, with 18 bases between. The CDR3 here is CASSLTRSRYLYGYTF. As DNA, the CDR3 is TGTGCCAGCAGTTTAACGAGAAGCAGGTATTTGTATGGCTACACCTTC.

This chain links TRBV30 with TRBJ2-1; D perhaps matches TRBD1 (6 bases). The length of the CDR3 is 14 residues. The V and J ends lost 4 bases and 1 base respectively, with 11 bases between them. Germline lookup yields CDR1 GTSNPN and CDR2 SVGIG (reference sequence). CDR3 protein: CAWTITGSYNEQFF. The CDR3 DNA reads as TGTGCCTGGACCATAACAGGGTCCTACAATGAGCAGTTCTTC.

The gene calls are TRBV5-1 and TRBJ2-2; TRBD1 matches 7 bases. With 1 base clipped from V and 5 bases from J, the junction kept 5 bases outside the gene matches. Germline V gene sequence: CDR1 SGHRS, CDR2 YFSETQ. The CDR3 contains 15 residues. CDR3 residues: CASSLTGAETGELFF. CDR3 DNA: TGCGCCAGCAGCTTGACAGGGGCCGAGACCGGGGAGCTGTTTTTT.

The V and J genes are TRBV18 and TRBJ1-4, with D uncertain. The CDR3 totals 12 residues. Between the trimmed V and J ends, which lost 3 bases and 8 bases, there was a span of 7 bases. Germline V gene data show CDR1 as KGHSH and CDR2 as LQKENI. The CDR3 DNA sequence: TGTGCCAGCTCACCTTCTCCGGAAAAACTGTTTTTT. This encodes CASSPSPEKLFF. The variable domain in full, completed from reference TRBV18 and TRBJ1-4, reads NAGVMQNPRHLVRRRGQEARLRCSPMKGHSHVYWYRQLPEEGLKFMVYLQKENIIDESGMPKERFSAEFPKEGPSILRIQQVVRGDSAAYFCASSPSPEKLFFGSGTQLSVL.